Listed below are T cell receptor beta chains from one sample, sequenced in a study of blood T cell repertoires in COVID-19. TCRdb's table, derived via immunoSEQ multiplex PCR, lists solely in-frame clones and lacks some. The sample consists of some 390,000 clones, 75% to 90% of them appearing once. The material sequenced was PBMCs or T cells enriched from blood (not recorded which). These receptors were taken from a man aged 25 to 40 who had recovered from COVID-19. The CDR3 runs from the conserved cysteine through the conserved F or W. Fields, in order: J gene, clone size, D gene, V gene, CDR3 DNA, CDR3 protein. The D gene is left open where the match is weak. For some rows the clone size is stated as once, few or many, or as a class when expanded; others skip it.

j_call: TRBJ1-3
clone_size: .
d_call: .
v_call: TRBV28
cdr3_nt: TGTGCCAGCAGTTTAGGCCCAGGGCAAGGAAACACCATATATTTT
cdr3_aa: CASSLGPGQGNTIYF

j_call: TRBJ1-1
clone_size: .
d_call: .
v_call: TRBV28
cdr3_nt: TGTGCCAGCAGCCTATCCGGGGGCACTGAAGCTTTCTTT
cdr3_aa: CASSLSGGTEAFF

j_call: TRBJ1-6
clone_size: .
d_call: TRBD1
v_call: TRBV7-6
cdr3_nt: TGTGCCAGCAGCCCCTTTCCGGGACAGGGATTTGATTCACCCCTCCACTTT
cdr3_aa: CASSPFPGQGFDSPLHF

j_call: TRBJ2-7
clone_size: .
d_call: TRBD2
v_call: TRBV24-1
cdr3_nt: TGTGCCACCAGTGACCCGACTAGCGGGAGCCCCTACGAGCAGTACTTC
cdr3_aa: CATSDPTSGSPYEQYF

j_call: TRBJ2-7
clone_size: .
d_call: .
v_call: TRBV28
cdr3_nt: TGTGCCAGCAGTTCGACTTCGGGAATCTACGAGCAGTACTTC
cdr3_aa: CASSSTSGIYEQYF

j_call: TRBJ1-2
clone_size: .
d_call: .
v_call: TRBV7-9
cdr3_nt: TGTGCCAGCAGCTTCCCATCGACAGGAAAGATTAGCTATGGCTACACCTTC
cdr3_aa: CASSFPSTGKISYGYTF

j_call: TRBJ1-1
clone_size: .
d_call: .
v_call: TRBV28
cdr3_nt: TGTGCCAGCAGTTTATATTTAGGGGGATTGAACACTGAAGCTTTCTTT
cdr3_aa: CASSLYLGGLNTEAFF

j_call: TRBJ2-5
clone_size: .
d_call: .
v_call: TRBV4-1
cdr3_nt: TGCGCCAGCAGCCACCGGGTCCTAGCCGAGACCCAGTACTTC
cdr3_aa: CASSHRVLAETQYF

j_call: TRBJ2-7
clone_size: .
d_call: .
v_call: TRBV28
cdr3_nt: TGTGCCAGCGGAACCCTAGCTACAACCTACGAGCAGTACTTC
cdr3_aa: CASGTLATTYEQYF

j_call: TRBJ1-5
clone_size: .
d_call: .
v_call: TRBV19
cdr3_nt: TGTGCCAGTAGTTCCGACAGGTTCGGTCAGCCCCAGCATTTT
cdr3_aa: CASSSDRFGQPQHF

j_call: TRBJ1-2
clone_size: .
d_call: .
v_call: TRBV19
cdr3_nt: TGTGCCAGTAGCCCGGGACACAGCAACTATGACTACACCTTC
cdr3_aa: CASSPGHSNYDYTF

j_call: TRBJ2-1
clone_size: .
d_call: .
v_call: TRBV18
cdr3_nt: TGTGCCAGCTCACCTGCCAGGGCCCCAGGTCACTCGTTCAATGAGCAGTTCTTC
cdr3_aa: CASSPARAPGHSFNEQFF

j_call: TRBJ2-1
clone_size: .
d_call: .
v_call: TRBV6-5
cdr3_nt: TGTGCCAGCAGAGCTGAGGGTAGGCAGTTCTTC
cdr3_aa: CASRAEGRQFF

j_call: TRBJ2-2
clone_size: .
d_call: .
v_call: TRBV24-1
cdr3_nt: TGTGCCACCAGTGCGGTCCTTGGGGGGGGCCCAACCCACACCGGGGAGCTGTTTTTT
cdr3_aa: CATSAVLGGGPTHTGELFF

j_call: TRBJ1-2
clone_size: once
d_call: .
v_call: TRBV30
cdr3_nt: TGTGCCTGGAGTGTCCTTGATGGCTACACCTTC
cdr3_aa: CAWSVLDGYTF

j_call: TRBJ1-5
clone_size: .
d_call: .
v_call: TRBV6-6
cdr3_nt: TGTGCCAGCAGTCCCCCGAACACAGGGATTAGCAATCAGCCCCAGCATTTT
cdr3_aa: CASSPPNTGISNQPQHF

j_call: TRBJ1-1
clone_size: .
d_call: TRBD1
v_call: TRBV2
cdr3_nt: TGTGCCAGCAGTGAACCCCCCTGGACAGGGGCTGGAAGAGCTTTCTTT
cdr3_aa: CASSEPPWTGAGRAFF

j_call: TRBJ2-1
clone_size: .
d_call: TRBD2
v_call: TRBV9
cdr3_nt: TGTGCCAGCAGCGTAGGCTCTAGCGGTTTATACAATGAGCAGTTCTTC
cdr3_aa: CASSVGSSGLYNEQFF

j_call: TRBJ1-5
clone_size: .
d_call: TRBD1
v_call: TRBV27
cdr3_nt: TGTGCCAGCAGTTTATTAGGACAGGGTGTTGGTCAGCCCCAGCATTTT
cdr3_aa: CASSLLGQGVGQPQHF

j_call: TRBJ1-2
clone_size: .
d_call: TRBD1
v_call: TRBV10-3
cdr3_nt: TGTGCCAACCGAGGGGGCGCGCAGGATGGCTACACCTTC
cdr3_aa: CANRGGAQDGYTF

j_call: TRBJ2-7
clone_size: .
d_call: TRBD1
v_call: TRBV28
cdr3_nt: TGTGCCAGCAGTTTAGGACAGGGCTGGGAGCAGTACTTC
cdr3_aa: CASSLGQGWEQYF

j_call: TRBJ1-2
clone_size: .
d_call: .
v_call: TRBV13
cdr3_nt: TGTGCCAGCAGCGCCAGGAATGGCTACACCTTC
cdr3_aa: CASSARNGYTF

j_call: TRBJ1-2
clone_size: .
d_call: TRBD1
v_call: TRBV12-3/TRBV12-4
cdr3_nt: TGTGCCAGCAGTTTTCTGCAGGGGGCGATCTACACCTTC
cdr3_aa: CASSFLQGAIYTF

j_call: TRBJ1-2
clone_size: once
d_call: .
v_call: TRBV15
cdr3_nt: TGTGCCACCAGCAGAGATCTAAAAGGGGACTATGGCTACACCTTC
cdr3_aa: CATSRDLKGDYGYTF